The present entry profiles one T cell receptor (beta chain) with its context. Its recognized antigen is unknown. Base qualities are not recorded, but no much larger clone differs from it by a single base. V lost 4 bases and J lost 2 bases, and the count of bases not matched to a germline gene is 8. CDR1 and CDR2 (SGHTA, FQGNSA) derive from the germline V gene. The CDR3 spans 15 residues, from the cysteine through the phenylalanine. This entry keeps only the CDR3 DNA: 45 bases, framed from base 1. The immunoSEQ assay was used to amplify and sequence the TCR beta locus, producing bulk TCR Vbeta CDR3 data. From the authors' description of their analysis: CDR3s were excluded if they were non-productive, were shorter than 7 amino acids, or did not start with C or end with F/W. Analysis was limited to specimens with at least 1000 reads, and clonotypes were defined at the amino acid level. To compute clonality, Pielou's evenness was subtracted from 1. To equalize library sizes, abundance-weighted random subsampling with replacement was performed and repeated 100 times so that 95% confidence intervals could be reported. Repertoire overlap was quantified using the Morisita overlap index, and the top 40 clones per specimen were examined for overlap with the irAE. The table was pulled from immuneACCESS by TCRdb, which kept in-frame rearrangements only. Such tables lose some clones; where checked, under half of the loss comes from unresolved V genes, and the rest has no known cause. V, J and clone size derive from that table, while D and trimming were established from the DNA sequence. The sample table lists some 700 clones, 85% to 90% of them with a count of one. The top ten hold approximately 17% of the sample.

This record belongs to a study of T cells in tumors and immune-related adverse events (dated by TCRdb to the early 2020s). Reading the label with the study, this specimen's treatment or condition is: nivolumab (PD-1 blockade) given before sampling. The DNeasy Blood and Tissue Kit was used to extract DNA from the formalin-fixed paraffin-embedded specimens. This clonotype was sampled from a female donor with metastatic renal cell carcinoma. Recombination joined TRBV7-2 with TRBJ2-7; TRBD2 matches 7 bases in the middle. The specimen was kidney tissue, collected from a patient treated with anti-PD-1 therapy. The DNA reads as follows: TGTGCCAGCAGCTACCTAACTGGACTAGCCTACGAGCAGTACTTC. Translation gives CASSYLTGLAYEQYF. The entire variable domain, with the stretches around the CDR3 drawn from the reference TRBV7-2 and TRBJ2-7 proteins, is GAGVSQSPSNKVTEKGKDVELRCDPISGHTALYWYRQSLGQGLEFLIYFQGNSAPDKSGLPSDRFSAERTGGSVSTLTIQRTQQEDSAVYLCASSYLTGLAYEQYFGPGTRLTVT.